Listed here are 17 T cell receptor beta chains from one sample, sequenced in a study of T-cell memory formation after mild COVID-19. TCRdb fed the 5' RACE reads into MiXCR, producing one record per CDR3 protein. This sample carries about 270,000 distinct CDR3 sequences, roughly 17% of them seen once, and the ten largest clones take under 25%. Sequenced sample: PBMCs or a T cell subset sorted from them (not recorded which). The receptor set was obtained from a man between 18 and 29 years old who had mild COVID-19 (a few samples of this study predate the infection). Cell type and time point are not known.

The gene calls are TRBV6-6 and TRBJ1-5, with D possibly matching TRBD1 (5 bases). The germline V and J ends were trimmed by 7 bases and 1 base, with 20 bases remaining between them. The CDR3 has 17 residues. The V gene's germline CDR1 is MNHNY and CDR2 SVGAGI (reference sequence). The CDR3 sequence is CASTPHGGIESNQPQHF. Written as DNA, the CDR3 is TGTGCCAGCACCCCCCATGGGGGGATAGAAAGCAATCAGCCCCAGCATTTT.

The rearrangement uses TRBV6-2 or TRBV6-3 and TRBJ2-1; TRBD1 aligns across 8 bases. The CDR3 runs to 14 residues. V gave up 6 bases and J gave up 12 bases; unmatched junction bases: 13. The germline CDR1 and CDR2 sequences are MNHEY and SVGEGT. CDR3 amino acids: CASRSRTGWLGQFF. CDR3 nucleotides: TGTGCCAGCAGATCACGGACAGGGTGGCTAGGGCAGTTCTTC.

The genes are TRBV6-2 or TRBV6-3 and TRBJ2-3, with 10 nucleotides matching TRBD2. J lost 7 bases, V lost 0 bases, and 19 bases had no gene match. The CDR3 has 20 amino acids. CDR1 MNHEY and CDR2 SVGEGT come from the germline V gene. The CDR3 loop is CASSYSTSGVNSEPLNTQYF. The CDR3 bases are TGTGCCAGCAGTTACTCCACTAGCGGGGTGAACAGCGAACCGCTAAATACGCAGTATTTT.

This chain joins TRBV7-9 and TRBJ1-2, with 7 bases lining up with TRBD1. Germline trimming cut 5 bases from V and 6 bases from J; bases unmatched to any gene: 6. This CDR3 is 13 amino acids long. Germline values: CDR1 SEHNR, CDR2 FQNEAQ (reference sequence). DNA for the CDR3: TGTGCCAGCAGCGACGACAGGGCGGATGGCTACACCTTC. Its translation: CASSDDRADGYTF.

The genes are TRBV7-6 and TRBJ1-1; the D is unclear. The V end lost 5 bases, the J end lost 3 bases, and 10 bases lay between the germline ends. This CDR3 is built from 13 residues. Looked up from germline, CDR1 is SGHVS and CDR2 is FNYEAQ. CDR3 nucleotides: TGTGCCAGCAGCCCCCTCGGGGACACTGAAGCTTTCTTT. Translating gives CASSPLGDTEAFF.

This CDR3 is CASSTRQAEQFF. The CDR3 bases are TGTGCCAGTAGTACCCGACAGGCAGAGCAGTTCTTC. The V and J genes are TRBV19 and TRBJ2-1, with a possible D match to TRBD1 (6 bases). CDR1 is LNHDA, CDR2 SQIVND, per germline (reference sequence). The CDR3 spans 12 residues. V lost 4 bases, J lost 10 bases, and 11 bases lay in between.

The CDR3 is CASSLGGGAKEQFF. The CDR3 DNA reads TGTGCCAGCAGCTTAGGCGGGGGGGCTAAGGAGCAGTTCTTC. The J gene is TRBJ2-1, the V gene TRBV7-3; 9 bases are a match to TRBD2. The CDR3 length is 14 residues. Germline V lookup: CDR1 SGHTA, CDR2 FQGTGA. The V and J ends lost 2 bases and 10 bases, in that order; junction bases with no gene match: 6.

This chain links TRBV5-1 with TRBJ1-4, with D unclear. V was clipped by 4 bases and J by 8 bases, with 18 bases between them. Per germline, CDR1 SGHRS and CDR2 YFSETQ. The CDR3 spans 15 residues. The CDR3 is CASSEMAPGEEKLFF. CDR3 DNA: TGCGCCAGCAGCGAAATGGCCCCGGGAGAAGAAAAACTGTTTTTT.

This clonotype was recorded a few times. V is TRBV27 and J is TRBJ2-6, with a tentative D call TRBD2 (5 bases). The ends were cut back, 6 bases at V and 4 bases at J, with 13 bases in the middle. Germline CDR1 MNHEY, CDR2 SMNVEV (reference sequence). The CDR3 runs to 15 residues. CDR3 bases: TGTGCCAGCAGCCGCGGGCAGGTCGGGGCCAACGTCCTGACTTTC. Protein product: CASSRGQVGANVLTF.

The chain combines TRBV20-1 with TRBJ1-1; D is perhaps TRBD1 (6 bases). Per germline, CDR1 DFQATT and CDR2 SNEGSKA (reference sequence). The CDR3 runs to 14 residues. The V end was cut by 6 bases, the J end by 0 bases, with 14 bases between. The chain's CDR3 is CSASPGHMNTEAFF. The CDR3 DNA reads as TGCAGTGCATCGCCGGGACACATGAACACTGAAGCTTTCTTT.

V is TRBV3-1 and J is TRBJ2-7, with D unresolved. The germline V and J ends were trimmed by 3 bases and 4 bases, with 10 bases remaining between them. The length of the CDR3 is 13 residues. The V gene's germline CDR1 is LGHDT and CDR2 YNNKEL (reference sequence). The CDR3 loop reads CASSQVGGYEQYV. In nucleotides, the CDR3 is TGTGCCAGCAGCCAGGTGGGCGGTTACGAGCAGTACGTC.

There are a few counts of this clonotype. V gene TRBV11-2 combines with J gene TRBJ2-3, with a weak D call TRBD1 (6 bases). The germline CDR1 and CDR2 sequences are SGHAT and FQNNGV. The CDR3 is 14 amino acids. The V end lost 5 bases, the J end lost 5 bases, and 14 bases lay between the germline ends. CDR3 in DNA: TGTGCCAGCAGCCTTTCCAACAGGGAAGATACGCAGTATTTT. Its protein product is CASSLSNREDTQYF.

CDR3 nucleotides: TGCGCCAGAGAATCGGGACATCACAACTATGGCTACACCTTC. Translation gives CARESGHHNYGYTF. The chain joins TRBV5-1 to TRBJ1-2, with D possibly TRBD1 on 6 matching bases. Trimming took off 8 bases at V and 2 bases at J, with 16 bases between the two ends. The germline V gene has CDR1 SGHRS and CDR2 YFSETQ. The CDR3 runs 14 residues.

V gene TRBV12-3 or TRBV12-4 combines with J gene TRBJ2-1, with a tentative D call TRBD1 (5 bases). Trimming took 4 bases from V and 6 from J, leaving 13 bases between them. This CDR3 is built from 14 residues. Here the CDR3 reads CASSSRTGPNEQFF. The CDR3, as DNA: TGTGCCAGCAGTTCTAGAACAGGTCCCAATGAGCAGTTCTTC.

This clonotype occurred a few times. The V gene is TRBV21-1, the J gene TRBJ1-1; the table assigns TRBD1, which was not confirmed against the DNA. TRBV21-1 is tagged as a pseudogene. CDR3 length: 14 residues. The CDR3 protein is CASILDRSNTEAFF. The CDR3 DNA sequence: TGTGCCAGCATCCTTGACAGGTCAAACACTGAAGCTTTCTTT.

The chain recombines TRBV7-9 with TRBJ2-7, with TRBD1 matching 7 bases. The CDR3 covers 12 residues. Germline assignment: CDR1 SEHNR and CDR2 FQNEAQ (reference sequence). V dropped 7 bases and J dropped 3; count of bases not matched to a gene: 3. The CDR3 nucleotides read TGTGCCAGCACTCAGGGGGACTACGAGCAGTACGTC. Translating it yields CASTQGDYEQYV.

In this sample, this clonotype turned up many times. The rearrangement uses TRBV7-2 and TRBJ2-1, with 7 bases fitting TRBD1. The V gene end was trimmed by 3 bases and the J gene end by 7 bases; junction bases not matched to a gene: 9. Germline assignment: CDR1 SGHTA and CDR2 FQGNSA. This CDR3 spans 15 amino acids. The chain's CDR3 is CASSLSTGPQNEQFF. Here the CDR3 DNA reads TGTGCCAGCAGCTTGTCGACAGGGCCTCAAAATGAGCAGTTCTTC.